The TCR beta chain under discussion was sequenced for a study of blood T cell repertoires in COVID-19. Study-wide context: COVID-19 samples collected from the United States, Italy and Spain covered acute and convalescent phases.

In the original processing: Amplification of reference gene primers was used by the study to estimate nucleated cell counts. Sequencing used immunoSEQ multiplex PCR; TCRdb keeps in-frame clones, though not all of them. V, J and clone size are those of that table, while D and trimming were read from the DNA. The data hold about 350,000 clones, with 85% to 90% observed a single time. The CDR3 consists of 15 residues. V shed 3 bases and J shed 1 base, with 10 bases lying between them. Per the germline V gene, CDR1 is WNHNN and CDR2 is SYGVQD (reference sequence). Input material: peripheral blood. The receptor was derived from a woman aged 70-85 years with COVID-19, enrolled during active disease. The chain joins TRBV10-1 to TRBJ1-3; D gene unclear. In nucleotides, the CDR3 is TGCGCCAGCAGTGATTCATCGGGTTCTGGAAACACCATATATTTT. The encoded protein is CASSDSSGSGNTIYF.